The present entry profiles one T cell receptor (beta chain) with its context. The antigen it recognizes is unknown. The sample holds no much larger clone one base away, and base qualities are not on file. The library was produced with the immunoSEQ multiplex PCR assay. Sourced from immuneACCESS, this table was stored by TCRdb with only in-frame sequences that have V and J called. A share of the clones is absent; for the studies checked, an unresolved V gene accounts for under half, and the remainder has no known explanation. Present in this sample are under 60,000 clones, roughly 90% of which were seen just once. 0.6% to 0.7% of the sample rests with the top ten. The data were obtained in a study of T cell changes during pregnancy in multiple sclerosis (dated by TCRdb to the late 2010s). About the study as a whole: The study examined how the T cell repertoire changed over the course of pregnancy in women with multiple sclerosis.

CDR1 SGHNT and CDR2 YYREEE are derived from the germline V gene (reference sequence). The CDR3 spans 19 residues, from the cysteine through the phenylalanine. Kept here is only the CDR3 DNA, which spans 57 bases and is read in frame from base 1. V is pared back by 5 bases and J by 6 bases, with 32 bases lying between the germline termini. The receptor was isolated from a female donor with multiple sclerosis, enrolled in a pregnancy study. Sequencing used CD4+ T cells from peripheral blood mononuclear cells, obtained after pregnancy. The rearrangement joined TRBV5-4 to TRBJ1-1; matching of 6 bases hints at TRBD1 as the D gene. Here the CDR3 is given as CASRTDEQGGSMVHSEAFF. The sequenced DNA: TGTGCCAGCAGAACCGACGAACAGGGCGGTTCCATGGTTCACTCTGAAGCTTTCTTT.